These 26 T cell receptor beta chains were all obtained from the same sample, sequenced in a study of CD8+ T cells in alopecia areata. Treatment here: oral pan-JAK inhibitor, 5-10 mg twice daily. RNA extraction and reverse transcription yielded cDNA as sequencing template. TCRdb keeps only in-frame clones here, not all; method: immunoSEQ multiplex PCR. The repertoire has over 70,000 clones, approximately 70% of them found once; the top ten carry about 20%. Sample: CD8+ T cells sorted from blood, taken at week 24, from a patient treated with tofacitinib. These receptors all stem from a human donor with alopecia areata.

This chain uses TRBV28 with TRBJ1-1, with 7 bases matching TRBD1. Looked up from germline, CDR1 is MDHEN and CDR2 is SYDVKM. The CDR3 covers 14 residues. The V and J ends lost 4 bases and 1 base, in that order; junction bases with no gene match: 3. CDR3 DNA: TGTGCCAGCAGTTCCGGGACAGCGAACACTGAAGCTTTCTTT. Its protein is CASSSGTANTEAFF.

The table lists this clone with a few counts. The chain uses TRBV5-6 and TRBJ1-2, with D maybe TRBD1 (5 bases). In germline, CDR1 is SGHDT, CDR2 YYEEEE. The length of the CDR3 is 14 residues. Trimming left V 2 bases short and J 7 bases short, with 15 bases between. CDR3 nucleotide sequence: TGTGCCAGCAGCTTTCAACAGGCGGTCGCTGGCTACACCTTC. Its protein product is CASSFQQAVAGYTF.

The CDR3 spells CASSFGDTDTQYF. In DNA form, the CDR3 reads TGTGCCAGCAGCTTCGGGGACACAGATACGCAGTATTTT. The rearrangement links TRBV7-3 to TRBJ2-3; D possibly corresponds to TRBD2 (5 bases). Trimming stripped 3 bases from V and 2 bases from J, with 6 bases between. Germline-derived CDR1 and CDR2 are SGHTA and FQGTGA. This CDR3 spans 13 amino acids.

This rearrangement joins TRBV27 to TRBJ1-1, with 9 bases matching TRBD1. CDR1 MNHEY and CDR2 SMNVEV come from the germline V gene (reference sequence). CDR3 length equals 15 residues. V gave up 4 bases and J gave up 4 bases; unmatched junction bases: 7. CDR3: CASSSSGQGFTEAFF. The CDR3 DNA sequence: TGTGCCAGCAGTTCTAGCGGACAGGGGTTCACTGAAGCTTTCTTT.

The chain couples TRBV5-5 to TRBJ2-3; no clear D gene. The CDR3 length is 15 residues. Deletions cut 2 bases from V and 2 bases from J, with 12 bases between. Germline CDR1 SGHKS, CDR2 YYEKEE (reference sequence). The CDR3 region has the DNA TGTGCCAGCAGCTTAAAAGACTGGGCCACAGATACGCAGTATTTT. It is translated as CASSLKDWATDTQYF.

This clone was found many times. The V call is TRBV4-1, the J call TRBJ2-3; the match to TRBD1 covers 8 bases. V shed 6 bases, J shed 6 bases, and the junction held 11 bases outside the gene matches. There are 15 residues in the CDR3. Per germline, CDR1 MGHRA and CDR2 YSYEKL. The CDR3 nucleotides read TGCGCCAGCAGTCTCGCGGGGCAGGGGGCGGATACGCAGTATTTT. It translates to CASSLAGQGADTQYF.

On this clone itself: The germline gene is not matched at one end of the junction; a read error may be the cause. The chain carries TRBV27 and TRBJ1-2; D possibly corresponds to TRBD1 (6 bases). Germline V gives CDR1 MNHEY, CDR2 SMNVEV (reference sequence). The CDR3 extends over 14 amino acids. The CDR3 sequence is CTSRFEGTPYGYTF. The CDR3 nucleotides read TGTACCAGCCGGTTCGAGGGGACACCTTATGGCTACACCTTC.

CDR3 sequence reads: CASYPGQGTLTEAFF. The CDR3 DNA follows: TGCGCCAGTTATCCGGGACAGGGGACTCTCACTGAAGCTTTCTTT. The chain has TRBV5-1 and TRBJ1-1; TRBD1 matches 10 bases. This CDR3 has 15 residues. CDR1 and CDR2 from the germline V gene are SGHRS and YFSETQ. The trim removed 8 bases at V and 4 bases at J, leaving 11 bases unmatched.

This clone turned up a few times. The chain couples TRBV19 to TRBJ2-1; perhaps TRBD1 as D (6 bases). V lost 1 base and J lost 4, with 11 bases in between. The CDR3 is 15 residues long. Per the germline V gene, CDR1 is LNHDA and CDR2 is SQIVND (reference sequence). CDR3 region: CASSIGRGTYNEQFF. The DNA for the CDR3 is TGTGCCAGTAGTATAGGCAGGGGAACATACAATGAGCAGTTCTTC.

The chain links TRBV5-6 to TRBJ2-1; 7 positions match TRBD2. There are 15 residues in the CDR3. Germline loops: CDR1 SGHDT, CDR2 YYEEEE. V shed 0 bases, J shed 9 bases, and the junction held 9 bases outside the gene matches. The CDR3 DNA follows: TGTGCCAGCAGCTTGGCGGGGACTACTGTAGGTGAGCAGTTCTTC. Translated: CASSLAGTTVGEQFF.

The chain carries TRBV27 and TRBJ2-5; D gene uncertain. V gave up 5 bases and J gave up 1 base, with 8 bases separating them. Germline V gene sequence: CDR1 MNHEY, CDR2 SMNVEV (reference sequence). The CDR3 is 13 residues long. CDR3 DNA sequence: TGTGCCAGCAGTCCCATTACCCAAGAGACCCAGTACTTC. Translating gives CASSPITQETQYF.

The J gene is TRBJ2-4, the V gene TRBV4-1, with unresolved D. The CDR3 length is 13 residues. Trimming pared 3 bases from V and 7 bases from J, leaving 10 bases between. CDR1 MGHRA and CDR2 YSYEKL come from the germline V gene. Here the CDR3 DNA reads TGCGCCAGCAGCCAGGTGGACGAGAACATTCAGTACTTC. It encodes CASSQVDENIQYF.

This clone turned up a few times. The chain uses TRBV4-3 and TRBJ2-1; 9 bases are shared with TRBD2. The CDR3 has 15 amino acids. The junction had 4 bases not matched to a gene; V was cut back by 0 bases and J by 7 bases. Germline CDR1 is LGHNA and CDR2 is YSLEER. CDR3 loop: CASSQDSGSTNEQFF. DNA of the CDR3: TGCGCCAGCAGCCAAGATAGCGGGAGTACGAATGAGCAGTTCTTC.

J is TRBJ1-5 and V is TRBV28; perhaps TRBD1 as D (6 bases). This CDR3 is 15 amino acids long. Deletions cut 7 bases from V and 2 bases from J, with 15 bases between. Germline loops: CDR1 MDHEN, CDR2 SYDVKM. In DNA, the CDR3 is TGTGCCAGCAACGACAGGCTGATCGGCAATCAGCCCCAGCATTTT. Its translation is CASNDRLIGNQPQHF.

This clone was seen a handful of times. The chain has TRBV2 and TRBJ2-2; D is unclear. Trimming took off 6 bases at V and 0 bases at J, with 8 bases between the two ends. Germline loops: CDR1 SNHLY, CDR2 FYNNEI. The CDR3 spans 14 residues. CDR3 protein: CASSRVANTGELFF. As DNA, the CDR3 is TGTGCCAGCAGCCGGGTAGCGAACACCGGGGAGCTGTTTTTT.

This chain uses TRBV7-9 with TRBJ2-5; 8 bases are a match to TRBD1. The CDR3 has 17 residues. Trimming at V came to 0 bases and at J to 5 bases, leaving 11 bases not matched to a gene. Germline loops: CDR1 SEHNR, CDR2 FQNEAQ (reference sequence). As DNA, the CDR3 is TGTGCCAGCAGCTTAGCGCCCGGAGGCAGGGGGCTCGAGACCCAGTACTTC. Translated, it gives CASSLAPGGRGLETQYF.

This clone was observed a handful of times. The chain links TRBV2 to TRBJ2-3, with D tentatively TRBD2 (7 bases). CDR1 SNHLY and CDR2 FYNNEI come from the germline V gene. The CDR3 is 18 amino acids. V was shortened by 8 bases and J by 2 bases, with 26 bases between the two germline ends. CDR3 in DNA: TGTGCCAGCGGGAGCCGACTAGAGGGGGGGAGGGACACAGATACGCAGTATTTT. Its translation is CASGSRLEGGRDTDTQYF.

In its sample, this clone was seen a few times. The chain joins TRBV4-2 to TRBJ1-5; no reliable D call. Germline V lookup: CDR1 LGHNA, CDR2 YNFKEQ. CDR3 size: 12 residues. The ends were cut back, 4 bases at V and 3 bases at J, with 4 bases in the middle. This chain's CDR3 is CASSRNNQPQHF. For the CDR3, the DNA is TGTGCCAGCAGCCGGAACAATCAGCCCCAGCATTTT.

The J gene is TRBJ2-1, the V gene TRBV7-8; D is unclear. V lost 5 bases to trimming and J lost 8 bases, with 16 bases between them. Germline V gene sequence: CDR1 SGHVS, CDR2 FQNEAQ. The CDR3 is made up of 14 amino acids. Written as DNA, the CDR3 is TGTGCCAGCAGCCTAATGCATCGGAAGGATGAGCAGTTCTTC. It specifies CASSLMHRKDEQFF.

J is TRBJ1-2 and V is TRBV20-1, with unresolved D. The CDR3 extends over 11 amino acids. CDR1 and CDR2 from the germline V gene are DFQATT and SNEGSKA (reference sequence). The V gene lost 0 bases and the J gene lost 4 bases, with 3 bases spanning the gap. CDR3 residues: CSAREVYGYTF. CDR3 sequence (DNA): TGCAGTGCTAGAGAAGTCTATGGCTACACCTTC.

This rearrangement joins TRBV4-3 to TRBJ2-7, with D perhaps TRBD1 (6 bases). V lost 0 bases and J 5 bases, leaving 11 bases between the germline ends. There are 14 residues in the CDR3. Per the germline V gene, CDR1 is LGHNA and CDR2 is YSLEER. In nucleotides, the CDR3 is TGCGCCAGCAGCCAAGATGGTAGGGGGAACGAGCAGTACTTC. Translating it yields CASSQDGRGNEQYF.

There are a few counts of this clone. V is TRBV7-9 and J is TRBJ2-2, with 9 bases matching TRBD2. This CDR3 has 16 residues. Germline CDR1 reads SEHNR; CDR2 reads FQNEAQ (reference sequence). After removal of 1 base from V and 4 bases from J, the junction contained 4 bases not matched to a gene. CDR3 residues: CASSLDDSGSTGELFF. The CDR3, as DNA: TGTGCCAGCAGCTTAGATGATAGCGGGAGCACCGGGGAGCTGTTTTTT.

The gene calls are TRBV7-8 and TRBJ2-7, with D maybe TRBD2 (6 bases). Germline CDR1 reads SGHVS; CDR2 reads FQNEAQ. The CDR3 is 17 residues long. V was shortened by 7 bases and J by 1 base, with 23 bases between the two germline ends. CDR3 sequence (DNA): TGTGCCAGCACCTTTGAGGGAGGAAGTTTTAGTTCCTACGAGCAGTACTTC. Translation gives CASTFEGGSFSSYEQYF.

J is TRBJ2-1 and V is TRBV4-3; 11 nucleotides agree with TRBD2. After removal of 6 bases from V and 4 bases from J, the junction contained 5 bases not matched to a gene. Germline values: CDR1 LGHNA, CDR2 YSLEER. The CDR3 sequence is 15 residues long. The CDR3 loop is CASRKGLADYNEQFF. Here the CDR3 DNA reads TGCGCCAGCAGGAAGGGACTAGCGGATTACAATGAGCAGTTCTTC.

The J gene is TRBJ2-1, the V gene TRBV4-1; no clear D. The V gene's germline CDR1 is MGHRA and CDR2 YSYEKL. The CDR3 loop spans 12 amino acids. V was shortened by 8 bases and J by 6 bases, with 11 bases between the two germline ends. Written as DNA, the CDR3 is TGCGCCAGCTTGGCTACGAGCAATGAGCAGTTCTTC. Amino acids: CASLATSNEQFF.

This rearrangement joins TRBV30 to TRBJ1-1; D may be TRBD1 (6 bases). Per the germline V gene, CDR1 is GTSNPN and CDR2 is SVGIG (reference sequence). The CDR3 length is 12 residues. Deletions cut 0 bases from V and 11 bases from J, with 13 bases between. CDR3 protein: CAWSVGGGEAFF. In DNA, the CDR3 is TGTGCCTGGAGTGTAGGGGGTGGGGAGGCTTTCTTT.